This T cell receptor (beta chain) was sequenced for a study of blood T cell repertoires in COVID-19. Study-wide background: Acute-phase and convalescent COVID-19 samples originated in the United States, Italy and Spain.

With 3 bases clipped from V and 0 bases from J, the junction kept 3 bases outside the gene matches. Germline CDR1 and CDR2: SGDLS and YYNGEE. There are 16 residues in the CDR3. The data were produced by immunoSEQ multiplex PCR, yet TCRdb's version contains in-frame clones alone and is incomplete. The data show approximately 160,000 clones, 90% to 95% seen once. Specimen: peripheral blood. The chain recombines TRBV9 with TRBJ1-3; TRBD1 agrees at 10 bases. This clonotype originated in a woman aged 60-75 years with COVID-19, enrolled during active disease. CDR3 in amino acids: CASSEGQGSSGNTIYF. DNA for the CDR3: TGTGCCAGCAGCGAGGGACAGGGGAGCTCTGGAAACACCATATATTTT.